These 16 T cell receptor beta chains were all obtained from the same sample, sequenced in a study of blood T cell repertoires in COVID-19. The data were produced by immunoSEQ multiplex PCR, yet TCRdb's version contains in-frame clones alone and is incomplete. The sample has over 75,000 clones, roughly four fifths seen once. Sequencing used peripheral blood. The receptors derive from a woman of 80 years or more with acute or convalescent COVID-19.

As DNA, the CDR3 is TGCGCCAGCAGTGTACAGAGCCTGGCCATGAACACTGAAGCTTTCTTT. Amino acids: CASSVQSLAMNTEAFF. The V call is TRBV5-1, the J call TRBJ1-1; D is unclear. The V end lost 5 bases, the J end lost 0 bases, and 17 bases lay between the germline ends. The CDR3 is 16 residues long. Germline-derived CDR1 and CDR2 are SGHRS and YFSETQ.

The rearrangement links TRBV5-3 to TRBJ1-5; a possible D gene is TRBD1 (6 bases). TRBV5-3 is an ORF, and what it does is uncertain. V was shortened by 5 bases and J by 1 base, with 16 bases between the two germline ends. This CDR3 contains 16 residues. Here the CDR3 reads CARSPNRERSNQPQHF. The DNA of the CDR3 is TGTGCCAGAAGTCCCAACAGGGAAAGGAGCAATCAGCCCCAGCATTTT.

The V call is TRBV19, the J call TRBJ1-1, with 7 nucleotides matching TRBD1. V lost 4 bases and J lost 7; bases outside the gene matches: 6. Germline values: CDR1 LNHDA, CDR2 SQIVND (reference sequence). The CDR3 runs 13 residues. DNA of the CDR3: TGTGCCAGTAGTACATACCGGGACAGTGAAGCTTTCTTT. Protein sequence: CASSTYRDSEAFF.

The V call is TRBV19, the J call TRBJ1-5, with D perhaps matching TRBD1 (5 bases). Deletions cut 8 bases from V and 4 bases from J, with 12 bases between. Germline V gene lookup returns CDR1 LNHDA and CDR2 SQIVND (reference sequence). This CDR3 spans 13 amino acids. The DNA for the CDR3 is TGTGCCAGTCGACGACAGACAAATCAGCCCCAGCATTTT. Protein: CASRRQTNQPQHF.

The chain uses TRBV6-5 and TRBJ2-7, with 7 bases aligning to TRBD2. This CDR3 has 14 amino acids. Germline values: CDR1 MNHEY, CDR2 SVGAGI. The ends lost 1 base at V and 6 bases at J; junction bases unmatched: 6. The CDR3 sequence is CASSYFQAGVEQYF. The CDR3 bases are TGTGCCAGCAGTTACTTTCAGGCGGGGGTCGAGCAGTACTTC.

V and J are TRBV6-5 and TRBJ1-2; D unclear. The CDR3 covers 14 residues. Germline lookup yields CDR1 MNHEY and CDR2 SVGAGI. V lost 8 bases to trimming and J lost 2 bases, with 15 bases between them. DNA for the CDR3: TGTGCCAGCGACTGGGAGGAGATCAACTATGGCTACACCTTC. This encodes CASDWEEINYGYTF.

The chain is built from TRBV3-1 (or the pseudogene TRBV3-2) and TRBJ1-4; a possible D gene is TRBD1 (6 bases). Germline-derived CDR1 and CDR2 are LGHDT and YNNKEL (reference sequence). The V and J ends lost 4 bases and 6 bases respectively, with 12 bases between them. The length of the CDR3 is 14 residues. The CDR3 loop reads CASSPGGGDEKLFF. The CDR3 nucleotides read TGTGCCAGCAGCCCGGGGGGGGGCGATGAAAAACTGTTTTTT.

The chain joins TRBV2 to TRBJ2-2; D ambiguous. V was shortened by 6 bases and J by 3 bases, with 11 bases between the two germline ends. This CDR3 region has 14 residues. Germline assignment: CDR1 SNHLY and CDR2 FYNNEI. The CDR3 DNA reads TGTGCCAGCAGGGCGAGAGAGGACACCGGGGAGCTGTTTTTT. Protein sequence: CASRAREDTGELFF.

The chain joins TRBV5-4 to TRBJ1-2; TRBD1 matches at 11 bases. The CDR3 has 17 residues. Germline-derived CDR1 and CDR2 are SGHNT and YYREEE (reference sequence). Trimming removed 4 bases from V and 4 bases from J; junction bases left unmatched: 12. The CDR3 spells CASSPGQGATPSYGYTF. CDR3 sequence (DNA): TGTGCCAGCAGCCCCGGACAGGGGGCGACCCCTTCCTATGGCTACACCTTC.

V usage is TRBV10-3 and J usage is TRBJ2-5; TRBD2 might be the D (5 bases). The CDR3 extends over 13 amino acids. Looked up from germline, CDR1 is ENHRY and CDR2 is SYGVKD. V lost 11 bases to trimming and J lost 4 bases, with 17 bases between them. CDR3 protein: CASQEPGRETQYF. The CDR3 DNA reads as TGTGCCTCCCAGGAGCCGGGGAGAGAGACCCAGTACTTC.

The rearrangement uses TRBV5-1 and TRBJ2-7; 9 nucleotides match TRBD1. The CDR3 covers 15 residues. Germline values: CDR1 SGHRS, CDR2 YFSETQ. V trimming: 4 bases; J trimming: 5 bases; junction bases outside the gene matches: 10. CDR3 nucleotides: TGCGCCAGCAGCACGACCGGGGACAGGGTAAACGAGCAGTACTTC. Its translation: CASSTTGDRVNEQYF.

The V call is TRBV3-1 (or the pseudogene TRBV3-2), the J call TRBJ2-7; 7 nucleotides agree with TRBD1. V lost 4 bases and J lost 4; bases outside the gene matches: 13. CDR3 size: 16 residues. Germline V gene sequence: CDR1 LGHDT, CDR2 YNNKEL (reference sequence). This chain's CDR3 is CASSRQGGQASYEQYF. The CDR3 DNA sequence: TGTGCCAGCAGCCGACAAGGAGGACAGGCAAGTTACGAGCAGTACTTC.

The chain combines TRBV18 with TRBJ2-5; 7 bases agree with TRBD2. This CDR3 spans 14 amino acids. Germline CDR1 and CDR2: KGHSH and LQKENI. Trimming removed 3 bases from V and 5 bases from J; junction bases left unmatched: 6. In DNA form, the CDR3 reads TGTGCCAGCTCACCGCTGGGACTAAGGGAGACCCAGTACTTC. Translation gives CASSPLGLRETQYF.

The rearrangement uses TRBV19 and TRBJ2-7; D may be TRBD1 (5 bases). Trimming took 5 bases from V and 0 from J, leaving 14 bases between them. Germline CDR1 and CDR2: LNHDA and SQIVND (reference sequence). This CDR3 region has 15 residues. The CDR3: CASSLNRISSYEQYF. The CDR3 DNA reads TGTGCCAGTAGTCTTAACAGGATAAGCTCCTACGAGCAGTACTTC.

The chain has TRBV4-1 and TRBJ2-2, with D possibly being TRBD1 (5 bases). Per germline, CDR1 MGHRA and CDR2 YSYEKL. The CDR3 consists of 15 residues. The V end was cut by 0 bases, the J end by 5 bases, with 10 bases between. The CDR3: CASSQDIQGTGELFF. The CDR3 DNA reads TGCGCCAGCAGCCAAGATATTCAGGGTACCGGGGAGCTGTTTTTT.

This clone was seen more than once but under ten times. The chain is built from TRBV18 and TRBJ2-3, with TRBD2 matching 8 bases. The junction had 7 bases not matched to a gene; V was cut back by 2 bases and J by 0 bases. Germline V gene lookup returns CDR1 KGHSH and CDR2 LQKENI. CDR3 length: 17 residues. CDR3 loop: CASSPTGSGISTDTQYF. The CDR3 region has the DNA TGTGCCAGCTCACCAACGGGTAGCGGGATTAGCACAGATACGCAGTATTTT.